The rows below give T cell receptor beta chains drawn from one sample of a study of T cell responses to AZD1222 COVID-19 vaccine. The repertoire was sequenced with immunoSEQ multiplex PCR; TCRdb's copy has only in-frame clones and lacks some. Of about 170,000 clones detected, around 88% appear once; the ten largest clones hold 0.85% to 1.1%. Source: peripheral blood, taken 28 days after the second AZD1222 dose. The receptors come from an adult who received the AZD1222 COVID-19 vaccine. Each CDR3 is given with its conserved first and last residue. Part of the rows lack a size; the others show once, few, many or a class for expanded clones.

-	TRBV5-1	TRBJ1-4	CASSAGTAGNEKLFF
-	TRBV29-1	TRBJ2-7	CSVEVEGNSYEQYF
-	TRBV6-1	TRBJ2-1	CASSEGGDGEQFF
-	TRBV7-9	TRBJ1-1	CASSPRQNTEAFF
-	TRBV11-2	TRBJ1-1	CASSWTAPEAFF
-	TRBV12-3/TRBV12-4	TRBJ2-7	CASSSLQGHEQYF
few	TRBV19	TRBJ1-3	CASTERSGNTIYF
-	TRBV13	TRBJ1-5	CASSIGGRGNQPQHF
-	TRBV3-1/TRBV3-2	TRBJ1-3	CASSPRLPSGNTIYF
-	TRBV3-1/TRBV3-2	TRBJ1-1	CASSRGVGSEAFF
-	TRBV9	TRBJ2-5	CASSLRLAGVETQYF
-	TRBV3-1/TRBV3-2	TRBJ1-4	CASSQDARGLNEKLFF
-	TRBV5-1	TRBJ1-1	CASHLGSGRAEAFF
-	TRBV20-1	TRBJ2-3	CSASPLRGWGTSTDTQYF
-	TRBV2	TRBJ1-1	CASSYHTEAFF
-	TRBV6-1	TRBJ2-7	CASSEVRYEQYF
-	TRBV4-1	TRBJ1-6	CASSQPGQGYSPLHF
once	TRBV19	TRBJ1-2	CASRGDTSINTF
-	TRBV3-1/TRBV3-2	TRBJ2-2	CASSQVPGGTGELFF